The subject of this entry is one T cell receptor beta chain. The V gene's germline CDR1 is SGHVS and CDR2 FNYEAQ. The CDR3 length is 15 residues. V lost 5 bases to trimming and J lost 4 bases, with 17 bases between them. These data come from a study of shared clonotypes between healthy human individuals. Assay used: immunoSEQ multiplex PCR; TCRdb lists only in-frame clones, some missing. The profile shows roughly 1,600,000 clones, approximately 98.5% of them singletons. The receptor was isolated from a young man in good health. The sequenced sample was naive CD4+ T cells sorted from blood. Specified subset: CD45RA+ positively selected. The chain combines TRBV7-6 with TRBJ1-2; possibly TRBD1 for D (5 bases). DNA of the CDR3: TGTGCCAGCAGCCGGGACTGGCAGATTAGCTATGGCTACACCTTC. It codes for CASSRDWQISYGYTF.